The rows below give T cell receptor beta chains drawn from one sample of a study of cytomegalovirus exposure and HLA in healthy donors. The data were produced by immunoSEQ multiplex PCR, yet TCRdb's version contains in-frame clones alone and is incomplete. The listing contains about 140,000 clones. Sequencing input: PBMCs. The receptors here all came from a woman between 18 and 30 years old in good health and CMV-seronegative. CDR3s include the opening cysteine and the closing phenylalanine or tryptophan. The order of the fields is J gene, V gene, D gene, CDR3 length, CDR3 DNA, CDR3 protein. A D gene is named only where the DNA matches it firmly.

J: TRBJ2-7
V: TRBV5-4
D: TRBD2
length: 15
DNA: TGTGCCACCAAATACGGGACTAGCAGAAAATACGAGCAGTACTTC
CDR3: CATKYGTSRKYEQYF

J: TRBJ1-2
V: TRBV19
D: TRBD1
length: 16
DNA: TGTGCCAGTAGGGTATCACAGGGGGGTTCTAACTATGGCTACACCTTC
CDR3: CASRVSQGGSNYGYTF

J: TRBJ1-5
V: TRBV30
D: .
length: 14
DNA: TGTGCCTGGAGTGTACGACAGGAGAATCAGCCCCAGCATTTT
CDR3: CAWSVRQENQPQHF

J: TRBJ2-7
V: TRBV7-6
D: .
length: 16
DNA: TGTGCCAGCAGCTCGACCGCGGGCCTTTCCTTCTACGAGCAGTACTTC
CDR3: CASSSTAGLSFYEQYF

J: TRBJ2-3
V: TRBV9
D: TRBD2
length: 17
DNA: TGTGCCAGCAGCGTACGAGCGGGGGCCTCTAGCACAGATACGCAGTATTTT
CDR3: CASSVRAGASSTDTQYF

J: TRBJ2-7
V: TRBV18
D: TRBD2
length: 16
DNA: TGTGCCAGCTCACCAGGCCCAAGCGGGAGTGCCTACGAGCAGTACTTC
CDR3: CASSPGPSGSAYEQYF

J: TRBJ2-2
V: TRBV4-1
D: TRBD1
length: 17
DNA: TGCGCCAGCAGCCAAGAAAGGACAGGGGGTTTGGCCGGGGAGCTGTTTTTT
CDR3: CASSQERTGGLAGELFF

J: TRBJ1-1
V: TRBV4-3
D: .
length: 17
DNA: TGCGCCAGCAGCCAAGATATGATAAGGGGAGGAAACACTGAAGCTTTCTTT
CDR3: CASSQDMIRGGNTEAFF

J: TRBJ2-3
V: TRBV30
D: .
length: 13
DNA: TGTGCCTGGAAAGCGTATAGCACAGATACGCAGTATTTT
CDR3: CAWKAYSTDTQYF

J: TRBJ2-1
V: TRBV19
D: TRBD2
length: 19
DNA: TGTGCCAGTAGTACCCACGGACTAGCGGGAGGAATGGAGGACAATGAGCAGTTCTTC
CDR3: CASSTHGLAGGMEDNEQFF

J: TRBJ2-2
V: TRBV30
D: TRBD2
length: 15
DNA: TGTGCCTGGAGCGTTAGCGGGAGTGATACCGGGGAGCTGTTTTTT
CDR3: CAWSVSGSDTGELFF

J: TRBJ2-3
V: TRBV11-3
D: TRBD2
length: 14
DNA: TGTGCCAGCAGCCTAGCGGGAGAGATAGATACGCAGTATTTT
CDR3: CASSLAGEIDTQYF

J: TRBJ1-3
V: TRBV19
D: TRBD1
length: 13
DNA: TGTGCCAGTAGTCCGCGGACAGGAGGCACCATATATTTT
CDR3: CASSPRTGGTIYF

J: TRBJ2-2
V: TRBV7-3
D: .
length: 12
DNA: TGTGCCAGCAGCTCGTCTACCGGGGAGCTGTTTTTT
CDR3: CASSSSTGELFF

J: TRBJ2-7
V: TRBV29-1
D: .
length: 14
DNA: TGCAGCGTTGGCCACCAAAGGGGTTTCGACGAGCAGTACTTC
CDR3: CSVGHQRGFDEQYF

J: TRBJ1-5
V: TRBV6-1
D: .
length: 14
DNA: TGTGCCAGCGGAACGGGAGGGCCAGGACAGCCCCAGCATTTT
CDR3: CASGTGGPGQPQHF

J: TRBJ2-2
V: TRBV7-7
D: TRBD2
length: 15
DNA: TGTGCCAGCAGTATGACTAGCGGGAACACCGGGGAGCTGTTTTTT
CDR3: CASSMTSGNTGELFF

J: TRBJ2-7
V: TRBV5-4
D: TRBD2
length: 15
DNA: TGTGCCAGCAGCTTGTCTGCGGGAGATGGCTACGAGCAGTACTTC
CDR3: CASSLSAGDGYEQYF

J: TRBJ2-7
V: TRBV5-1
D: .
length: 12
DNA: TGCGCCAGCAGTTCGGACAGCTACGAGCAGTACTTC
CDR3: CASSSDSYEQYF

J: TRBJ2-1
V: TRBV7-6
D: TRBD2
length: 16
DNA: TGTGCCAGCAGCCCGTGGACTAGCGGGAGAAGTCCTGAGCAGTTCTTC
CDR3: CASSPWTSGRSPEQFF

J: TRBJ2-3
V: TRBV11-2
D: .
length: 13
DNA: TGTGCCAGCAGCCGGTCGGTCCGAGATACGCAGTATTTT
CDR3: CASSRSVRDTQYF

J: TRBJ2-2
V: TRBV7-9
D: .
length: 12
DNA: TGTGCCGCAATGGCAGTTGGCGGGGAGCTGTTTTTT
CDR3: CAAMAVGGELFF

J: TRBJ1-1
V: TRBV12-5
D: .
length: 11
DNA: TGTGCTAGTGGCCTGAGTGGTACGACTTTCTTT
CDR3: CASGLSGTTFF

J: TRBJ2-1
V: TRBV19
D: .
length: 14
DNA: TGTGCCAGTAGTATAAGTGGACCAGCGGATGAGCAGTTCTTC
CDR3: CASSISGPADEQFF

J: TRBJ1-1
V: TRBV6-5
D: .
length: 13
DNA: TGTGCCAGCAGTTACAACATCGGGGCTGAAGCTTTCTTT
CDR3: CASSYNIGAEAFF

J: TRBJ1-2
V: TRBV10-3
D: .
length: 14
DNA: TGTGCCATCGGGGCCGCGGTACAGGATTACGGCTACACCTTC
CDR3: CAIGAAVQDYGYTF

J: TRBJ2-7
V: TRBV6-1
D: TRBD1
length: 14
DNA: TGTGCCGGCCAATTGGGACAGGGACCCTACGAGCAGTACTTC
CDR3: CAGQLGQGPYEQYF

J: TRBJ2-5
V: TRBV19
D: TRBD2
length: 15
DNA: TGTGCCAGTAGTCCAATTTCTAGCGGGCAAGAGACCCAGTACTTC
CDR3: CASSPISSGQETQYF

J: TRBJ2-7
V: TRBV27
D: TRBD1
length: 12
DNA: TGTGCCAGCAAGAAGGGGGCGAGCGAGCAGTACTTC
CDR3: CASKKGASEQYF

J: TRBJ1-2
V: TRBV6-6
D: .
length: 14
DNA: TGTGCCAGCAGTCGCCGGAGCGATAACTATGGCTACACCTTC
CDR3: CASSRRSDNYGYTF

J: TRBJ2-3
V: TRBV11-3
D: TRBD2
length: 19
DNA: TGTGCCAGCAGCAACCGGACTAGCGGGAGGGCTGATAGCACAGATACGCAGTATTTT
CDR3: CASSNRTSGRADSTDTQYF

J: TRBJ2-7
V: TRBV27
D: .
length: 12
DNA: TGTGCCAGCAGTTTATCGTCCGTCTACTGGTACTTC
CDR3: CASSLSSVYWYF

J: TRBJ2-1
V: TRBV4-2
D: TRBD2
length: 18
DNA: TGTGCCAGCAGCCAAGATCTTCGGCGGGAGGGACGTACAAGGGAGCAGTTCTTC
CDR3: CASSQDLRREGRTREQFF